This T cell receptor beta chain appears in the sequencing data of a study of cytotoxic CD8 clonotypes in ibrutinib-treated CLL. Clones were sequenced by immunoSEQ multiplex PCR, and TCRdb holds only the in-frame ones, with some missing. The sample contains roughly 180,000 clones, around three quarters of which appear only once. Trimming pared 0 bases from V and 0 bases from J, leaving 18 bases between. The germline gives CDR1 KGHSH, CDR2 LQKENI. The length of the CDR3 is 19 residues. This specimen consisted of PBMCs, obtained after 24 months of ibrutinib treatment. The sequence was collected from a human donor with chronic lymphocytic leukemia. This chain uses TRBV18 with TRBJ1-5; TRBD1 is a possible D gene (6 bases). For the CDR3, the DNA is TGTGCCAGCTCACCACCAAGTCCGGGACAAAAATATAGCAATCAGCCCCAGCATTTT. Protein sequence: CASSPPSPGQKYSNQPQHF.